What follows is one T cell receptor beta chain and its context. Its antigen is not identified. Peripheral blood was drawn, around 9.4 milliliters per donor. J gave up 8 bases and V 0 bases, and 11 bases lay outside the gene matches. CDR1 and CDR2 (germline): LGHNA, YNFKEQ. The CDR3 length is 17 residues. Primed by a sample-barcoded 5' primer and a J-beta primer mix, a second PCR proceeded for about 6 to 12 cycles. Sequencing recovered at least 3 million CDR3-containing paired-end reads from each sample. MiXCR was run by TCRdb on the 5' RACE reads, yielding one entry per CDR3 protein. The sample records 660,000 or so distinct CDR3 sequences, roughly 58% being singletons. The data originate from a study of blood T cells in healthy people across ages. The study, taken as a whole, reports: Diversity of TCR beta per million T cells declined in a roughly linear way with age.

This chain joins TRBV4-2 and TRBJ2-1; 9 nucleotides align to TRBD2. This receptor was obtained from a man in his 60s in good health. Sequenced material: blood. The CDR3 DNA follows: TGTGCCAGCAGCCAAGATCTGGGCGCTAGCGGGGTAGATGAGCAGTTCTTC. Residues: CASSQDLGASGVDEQFF.